Described below is a single TCR beta chain sequence and its context. Based on a CD8+CD4-CCR7+CD45RA+ profile, naive CD8 T cells were sorted. This sample was taken from a study of molecular identifiers for immune sequencing clone quantification. Generation of bulk TCR libraries relied on previously described methods and listed TCR primers. Each CDR3 protein is one row after TCRdb ran MiXCR on the PCR reads. The repertoire includes a few hundred thousand distinct CDR3 sequences, roughly 23% of them detected once, and roughly 0.7% sits in the top ten. The sequence derives from a human donor in good health. Some libraries in this study had Jurkat cell RNA spiked in. The sequencing input was naive CD8+ T cells from blood, with Jurkat cell RNA spiked in. Subset noted: FACS-sorted CD8+CD4-CCR7+CD45RA+ naive T cells.

CDR3 bases: TGTGCCAGCAGGGACAGTACTCGGTACGAGCAGTACTTC. Encoded protein: CASRDSTRYEQYF. The rearrangement uses TRBV7-9 and TRBJ2-7, with D maybe TRBD1 (6 bases). The CDR3 consists of 13 residues. Germline CDR1 is SEHNR and CDR2 is FQNEAQ (reference sequence). Trimming cost V 6 bases and J 4 bases, with 13 bases left between them.